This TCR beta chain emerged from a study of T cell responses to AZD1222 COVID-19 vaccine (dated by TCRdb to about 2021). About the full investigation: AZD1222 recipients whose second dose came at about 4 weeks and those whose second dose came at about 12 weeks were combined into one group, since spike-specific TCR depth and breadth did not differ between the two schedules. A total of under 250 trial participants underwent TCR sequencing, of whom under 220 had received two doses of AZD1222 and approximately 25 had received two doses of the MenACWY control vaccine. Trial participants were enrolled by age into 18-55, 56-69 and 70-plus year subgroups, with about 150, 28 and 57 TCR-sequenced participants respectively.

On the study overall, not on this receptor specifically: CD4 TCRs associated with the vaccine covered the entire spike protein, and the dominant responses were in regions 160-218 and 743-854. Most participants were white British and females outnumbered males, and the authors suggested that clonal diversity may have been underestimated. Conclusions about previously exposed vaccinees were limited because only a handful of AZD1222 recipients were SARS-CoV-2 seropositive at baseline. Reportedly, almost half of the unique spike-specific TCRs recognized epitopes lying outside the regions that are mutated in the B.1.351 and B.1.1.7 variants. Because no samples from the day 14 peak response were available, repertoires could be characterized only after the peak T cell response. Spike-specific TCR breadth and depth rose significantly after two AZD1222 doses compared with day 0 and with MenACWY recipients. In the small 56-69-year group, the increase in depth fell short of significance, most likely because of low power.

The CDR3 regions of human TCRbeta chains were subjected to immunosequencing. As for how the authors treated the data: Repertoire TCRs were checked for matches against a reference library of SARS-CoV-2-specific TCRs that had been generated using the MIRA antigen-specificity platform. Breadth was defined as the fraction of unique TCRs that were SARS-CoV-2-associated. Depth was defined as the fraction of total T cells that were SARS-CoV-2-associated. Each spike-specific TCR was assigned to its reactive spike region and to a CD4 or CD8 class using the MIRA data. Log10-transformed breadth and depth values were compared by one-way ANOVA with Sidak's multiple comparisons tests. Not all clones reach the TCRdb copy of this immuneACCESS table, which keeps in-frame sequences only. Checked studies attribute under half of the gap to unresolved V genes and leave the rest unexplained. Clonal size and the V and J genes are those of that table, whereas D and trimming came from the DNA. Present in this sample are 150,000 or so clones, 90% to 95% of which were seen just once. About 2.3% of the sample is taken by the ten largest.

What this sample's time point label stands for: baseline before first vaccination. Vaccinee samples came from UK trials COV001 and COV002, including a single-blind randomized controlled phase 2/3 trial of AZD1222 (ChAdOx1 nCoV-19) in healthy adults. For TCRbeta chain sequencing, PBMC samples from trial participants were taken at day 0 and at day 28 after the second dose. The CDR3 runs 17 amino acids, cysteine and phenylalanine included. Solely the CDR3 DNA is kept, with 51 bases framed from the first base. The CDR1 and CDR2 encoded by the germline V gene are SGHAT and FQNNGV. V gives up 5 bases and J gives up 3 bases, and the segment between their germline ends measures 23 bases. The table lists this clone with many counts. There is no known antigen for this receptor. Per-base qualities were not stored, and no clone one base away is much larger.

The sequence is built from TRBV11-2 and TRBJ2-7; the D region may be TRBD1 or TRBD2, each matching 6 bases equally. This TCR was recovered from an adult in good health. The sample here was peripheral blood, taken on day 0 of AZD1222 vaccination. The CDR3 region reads CASSPVGGGRNDYEQYF. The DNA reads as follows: TGTGCCAGCAGCCCAGTAGGAGGGGGGAGAAACGACTACGAGCAGTACTTC.